The 7 T cell receptor beta chains given below trace back to one sample, sequenced in a study of response to subunit inactivated influenza vaccine. Each CDR3 protein gets one entry after TCRdb re-called the RT-PCR reads with MiXCR. The data show a few hundred thousand distinct CDR3 sequences, with around 15% seen just once and 11% held by the top ten. Sequences were derived from PBMCs from blood, sampled about 12 days after vaccination. These receptors were taken from a man over 45 who received an inactivated influenza vaccine.

The chain recombines TRBV20-1 with TRBJ1-5; D gene uncertain. Between the trimmed V and J ends, which lost 0 bases and 3 bases, there was a span of 9 bases. Germline lookup yields CDR1 DFQATT and CDR2 SNEGSKA (reference sequence). This CDR3 contains 14 residues. CDR3 amino acids: CSAREGSHNQPQHF. For the CDR3, the DNA is TGCAGTGCTAGAGAAGGGTCCCACAATCAGCCCCAGCATTTT.

Comments on this clonotype: Since the CDR3 does not end with the conserved phenylalanine or tryptophan, this likely comes from a read error. The DNA is left out, because the CDR3 cannot be placed on it with certainty; the CDR3 is given as TCRdb lists it. The V and J genes are TRBV15 and TRBJ1-2; TRBD1, the table's D call, was not compared with the DNA. The CDR3 has 12 residues if both end residues are counted. In germline, CDR1 is LNHNV, CDR2 YYDKDF (reference sequence). The chain's CDR3 is CATSRDGRGTRI.

This clonotype was seen a handful of times. The V gene is TRBV6-1, the J gene TRBJ2-1; D may be TRBD2 (7 bases). V dropped 7 bases and J dropped 3 bases, with 16 bases sitting between them. The germline gives CDR1 MNHNS, CDR2 SASEGT. This CDR3 has 15 residues. CDR3 residues: CASIEGGGVYNEQFF. The CDR3 DNA reads as TGTGCCAGCATCGAAGGGGGGGGGGTCTACAATGAGCAGTTCTTC.

This clonotype showed up just a few times. V and J are TRBV14 and TRBJ2-7, with TRBD1 as a possible D gene (5 bases). The CDR3 spans 15 residues. Trimming shortened V by 1 base and J by 3 bases, and 13 bases separated the two germline ends. CDR1 and CDR2 from the germline V gene are SGHDN and FVKESK. CDR3 coding DNA: TGTGCCAGCAGCCAAGTCGGTCCAGGGCACTACGAGCAGTACTTC. Translated, it gives CASSQVGPGHYEQYF.

This clonotype was recorded a few times. The chain carries TRBV20-1 and TRBJ1-2; 7 bases are shared with TRBD1. Germline assignment: CDR1 DFQATT and CDR2 SNEGSKA (reference sequence). J gave up 4 bases and V 1 base, and 9 bases lay outside the gene matches. The CDR3 length is 15 residues. CDR3 bases: TGCAGTGCTAGAGTCAACGGACAGGCGGGCTATGGCTACACCTTC. It codes for CSARVNGQAGYGYTF.

The chain is built from TRBV5-1 and TRBJ2-2, with 8 bases that match TRBD1. The germline CDR1 and CDR2 sequences are SGHRS and YFSETQ. The CDR3 length is 15 residues. The V segment lost 7 bases and the J segment 0 bases; nucleotides outside the gene matches: 5. CDR3 DNA: TGCGCCAGCGAGAGGACAGGGACGAACACCGGGGAGCTGTTTTTT. This encodes CASERTGTNTGELFF.

This clonotype was observed a few times. The V call is TRBV20-1, the J call TRBJ2-7; D might be TRBD2 (5 bases). The CDR3 has 13 residues. Germline V CDR1 and CDR2: DFQATT, SNEGSKA (reference sequence). V was pared by 1 base and J by 2 bases, with 9 bases between. The DNA for the CDR3 is TGCAGTGCTAGAGGGACTCCTACCTACGAGCAGTACTTC. Translation gives CSARGTPTYEQYF.